This TCR beta chain derives from a study of neurological immune-mediated disorders. Study-wide findings and caveats: In HTLV-1-associated myelopathy, TCR clonal expansion was greatest, and in multiple sclerosis it was least, below healthy controls.

The cDNA was synthesized by means of template-switch 5'RACE, which was carried out with 10-nucleotide random UMIs. TCRdb analysed the 5' RACE reads with MiXCR anew, one entry per CDR3 protein. The data hold 20,000 to 30,000 distinct CDR3 sequences, with approximately 13% observed a single time. There are many counts of this clonotype. Antigen specificity is unknown. The sample's time point: technical triplicate 1. The T cells used for sorted libraries numbered around 1 million, either CD4+ or CD8+. There are 11 residues in the CDR3. Trimming took 2 bases from V and 4 from J, leaving 5 bases between them. CDR1 is DFQATT, CDR2 SNEGSKA, per germline (reference sequence).

Sequenced sample: CD4+ T cells from blood. This clonotype was obtained from a female donor with HTLV-1-associated myelopathy (HAM/TSP). J is TRBJ2-5 and V is TRBV20-1; D gene uncertain. CDR3 DNA sequence: TGCAGTGCTAGAAAAGGAGAGACCCAGTACTTC. It specifies CSARKGETQYF.